Below are 19 T cell receptor beta chains sequenced from a single sample in a study of blood T cell repertoires in COVID-19. The method was immunoSEQ multiplex PCR; TCRdb's version includes in-frame clones alone and lacks a portion of them. The sample consists of about 55,000 clones, more than 85% of them appearing once. Material for sequencing was peripheral blood. The receptors were gathered from a human donor with active COVID-19. The donor label of this sample is uncertain.

This clone appeared a single time. V and J are TRBV19 and TRBJ1-2; D is unresolved. CDR3 length: 14 amino acids. CDR1 is LNHDA, CDR2 SQIVND, per germline (reference sequence). V lost 4 bases and J lost 2, with 11 bases in between. CDR3 residues: CASSKLEVNYGYTF. Here the CDR3 DNA reads TGTGCCAGTAGTAAGCTTGAGGTGAACTATGGCTACACCTTC.

There are a few counts of this clone. The gene calls are TRBV4-2 and TRBJ1-5; no reliable D call. The CDR3 is 12 residues long. V was trimmed by 1 base and J by 6 bases, leaving 4 bases between them. CDR1 and CDR2 (germline): LGHNA, YNFKEQ. In nucleotides, the CDR3 is TGTGCCAGCAGCCAAGTCGGTCAGCCCCAGCATTTT. Its translation is CASSQVGQPQHF.

The chain combines TRBV3-1 (or the pseudogene TRBV3-2) with TRBJ2-7; TRBD2 matches at 12 bases. Germline-derived CDR1 and CDR2 are LGHDT and YNNKEL (reference sequence). The CDR3 loop spans 20 amino acids. J was trimmed by 1 base and V by 7 bases; bases with no gene match: 20. CDR3 sequence: CASTPDPVRASGGGSYEQYF. The DNA for the CDR3 is TGTGCCAGCACCCCCGATCCGGTTCGGGCTAGCGGGGGGGGGTCCTACGAGCAGTACTTC.

This chain links TRBV7-2 with TRBJ2-2; D remains unclear. Germline V lookup: CDR1 SGHTA, CDR2 FQGNSA. The CDR3 runs 14 residues. The V end lost 5 bases, the J end lost 5 bases, and 12 bases lay between the germline ends. For the CDR3, the DNA is TGTGCCAGCAGCCCGGTCAAGCGAACCGGGGAGCTGTTTTTT. Its protein product is CASSPVKRTGELFF. The full variable domain, in which reference TRBV7-2 and TRBJ2-2 provide the parts outside the CDR3, is GAGVSQSPSNKVTEKGKDVELRCDPISGHTALYWYRQSLGQGLEFLIYFQGNSAPDKSGLPSDRFSAERTGGSVSTLTIQRTQQEDSAVYLCASSPVKRTGELFFGEGSRLTVL.

V usage is TRBV6-1 and J usage is TRBJ2-3, with D perhaps TRBD2 (5 bases). The CDR3 has 15 residues. With 0 bases removed from V and 5 bases from J, the gap between germline ends came to 12 bases. Germline V CDR1 and CDR2: MNHNS, SASEGT. The CDR3 reads CASSEARTRGDTQYF. CDR3 DNA: TGTGCCAGCAGTGAAGCGAGGACCCGGGGAGATACGCAGTATTTT.

The rearrangement links TRBV19 to TRBJ2-2; D possibly corresponds to TRBD1 (6 bases). CDR1 and CDR2 (germline): LNHDA, SQIVND (reference sequence). The CDR3 has 16 residues. The V end was cut by 6 bases, the J end by 0 bases, with 14 bases between. The CDR3 nucleotides read TGTGCCAGTAGACTAGGAGGACAGCCGAACACCGGGGAGCTGTTTTTT. This gives the protein CASRLGGQPNTGELFF. Combining the CDR3 with reference TRBV19 and TRBJ2-2 gives the whole variable domain DGGITQSPKYLFRKEGQNVTLSCEQNLNHDAMYWYRQDPGQGLRLIYYSQIVNDFQKGDIAEGYSVSREKKESFPLTVTSAQKNPTAFYLCASRLGGQPNTGELFFGEGSRLTVL.

J is TRBJ2-3 and V is TRBV5-6, with a tentative D call TRBD2 (6 bases). The CDR3 has 14 residues. Per the germline V gene, CDR1 is SGHDT and CDR2 is YYEEEE. The V end was cut by 2 bases, the J end by 1 base, with 8 bases between. The CDR3 DNA follows: TGTGCCAGCAGCTTACTAGCCGGCACAGATACGCAGTATTTT. It encodes CASSLLAGTDTQYF.

This chain uses TRBV6-6 with TRBJ2-7, with D unclear. V lost 4 bases and J lost 3, with 10 bases in between. Germline CDR1 reads MNHNY; CDR2 reads SVGAGI (reference sequence). There are 13 residues in the CDR3. The CDR3 coding sequence is TGTGCCAGCAGTTTAAACAGAGTCTACGAGCAGTACTTC. Translation: CASSLNRVYEQYF.

This chain uses TRBV3-1 (or the pseudogene TRBV3-2) with TRBJ2-5; 7 nucleotides agree with TRBD2. The CDR3 is 15 amino acids. V was clipped by 6 bases and J by 1 base; unmatched bases: 8. From germline, CDR1 is LGHDT and CDR2 YNNKEL (reference sequence). The chain's CDR3 is CASRTGGWGQETQYF. For the CDR3, the DNA is TGTGCCAGCAGGACGGGGGGATGGGGCCAAGAGACCCAGTACTTC.

The chain combines TRBV5-5 with TRBJ1-4, with D unclear. This CDR3 spans 15 amino acids. V was shortened by 4 bases and J by 6 bases, with 16 bases between the two germline ends. In germline, CDR1 is SGHKS, CDR2 YYEKEE (reference sequence). The CDR3 DNA is TGTGCCAGCAGCGGTCACAAGGAGTTATATGAAAAACTGTTTTTT. Its protein is CASSGHKELYEKLFF.

The chain is built from TRBV7-2 and TRBJ2-3; TRBD2 is a possible D gene (7 bases). The CDR3 runs 15 residues. V was trimmed by 7 bases and J by 2 bases, leaving 16 bases between them. Per the germline V gene, CDR1 is SGHTA and CDR2 is FQGNSA. As DNA, the CDR3 is TGTGCCAGCACCGATAGGCGGGGGCACACAGATACGCAGTATTTT. Translating it yields CASTDRRGHTDTQYF.

The rearrangement links TRBV7-2 to TRBJ2-7; the D gene is possibly TRBD2 (6 bases). V lost 4 bases, J lost 0 bases, and 10 bases lay in between. Germline values: CDR1 SGHTA, CDR2 FQGNSA. The length of the CDR3 is 14 residues. The CDR3 sequence: CASSSRGISYEQYF. The CDR3 DNA follows: TGTGCCAGCAGCTCGCGGGGTATCTCCTACGAGCAGTACTTC.

The chain carries TRBV18 and TRBJ2-7; D remains unclear. The CDR3 length is 15 residues. Germline CDR1 is KGHSH and CDR2 is LQKENI. Trimming shortened V by 0 bases and J by 1 base, and 10 bases separated the two germline ends. The CDR3 bases are TGTGCCAGCTCACCACCGACACGCAGGTCCTACGAGCAGTACTTC. It translates to CASSPPTRRSYEQYF.

This clone was seen just once. This chain joins TRBV3-1 (or the pseudogene TRBV3-2) and TRBJ1-5; the D is unclear. CDR1 and CDR2 (germline): LGHDT, YNNKEL (reference sequence). Trimming removed 0 bases at V and 3 bases at J, with 6 bases between. There are 14 residues in the CDR3. Here the CDR3 DNA reads TGTGCCAGCAGCCAAGAGATAGACAATCAGCCCCAGCATTTT. As protein: CASSQEIDNQPQHF.

The sample holds one count of this clone. The chain has TRBV19 and TRBJ2-5, with TRBD1 matching over 11 bases. Per germline, CDR1 LNHDA and CDR2 SQIVND (reference sequence). V shed 6 bases and J 4 bases; nucleotides not matched to a gene: 1. The length of the CDR3 is 13 residues. The CDR3 DNA follows: TGTGCCAGTAGGGACAGGGGGCGAGAGACCCAGTACTTC. Translation: CASRDRGRETQYF.

The gene calls are TRBV6-5 and TRBJ1-1, with D perhaps TRBD1 (5 bases). Trimming pared 8 bases from V and 1 base from J, leaving 8 bases between. Germline lookup yields CDR1 MNHEY and CDR2 SVGAGI. The CDR3 length is 12 residues. CDR3 loop: CASRRANTEAFF. In nucleotides, the CDR3 is TGTGCCAGCCGCAGGGCGAACACTGAAGCTTTCTTT.

This clone occurred once. This chain joins TRBV29-1 and TRBJ1-6; 8 bases agree with TRBD1. CDR1 and CDR2 from the germline V gene are SQVTM and ANQGSEA. The CDR3 contains 13 residues. V lost 7 bases to trimming and J lost 5 bases; unmatched junction nucleotides: 4. The CDR3 loop reads CSAGQGNNSPLHF. DNA of the CDR3: TGCAGCGCCGGACAGGGCAATAATTCACCCCTCCACTTT. Full variable domain (rest looked up from reference TRBV29-1 and TRBJ1-6): SAVISQKPSRDICQRGTSLTIQCQVDSQVTMMFWYRQQPGQSLTLIATANQGSEATYESGFVIDKFPISRPNLTFSTLTVSNMSPEDSSIYLCSAGQGNNSPLHFGNGTRLTVT.

The CDR3 is CASSFSGGPTNTQYF. The CDR3, as DNA: TGTGCCAGCAGCTTCAGCGGGGGCCCCACGAATACGCAGTATTTT. The chain employs TRBV7-2 and TRBJ2-3; 8 bases are shared with TRBD2. The CDR3 length is 15 residues. V lost 3 bases to trimming and J lost 7 bases; unmatched junction nucleotides: 9. The germline CDR1 and CDR2 sequences are SGHTA and FQGNSA.

This chain joins TRBV4-3 and TRBJ1-3; 10 bases are shared with TRBD1. The CDR3 totals 16 residues. Germline V gene lookup returns CDR1 LGHNA and CDR2 YSLEER. Unmatched junction bases numbered 3, after V lost 0 bases and J lost 4 bases. The CDR3 is CASSQDRDRGGNTIYF. The CDR3 DNA reads as TGCGCCAGCAGCCAAGATCGGGACAGGGGAGGAAACACCATATATTTT.